Listed below are T cell receptor beta chains from one sample, sequenced in a study of blood T cell repertoires in COVID-19. The protocol was immunoSEQ multiplex PCR, while the TCRdb copy is restricted to in-frame clones and leaves out a portion. The sample holds 200,000 to 300,000 clones; about 87% are singletons and the top ten take over 2%. Sequenced input: peripheral blood. Every receptor here comes from a woman between 45 and 65 years old with acute or convalescent COVID-19. CDR3s include the opening cysteine and the closing phenylalanine or tryptophan. Fields, in order: J gene, D gene, V gene, clone size, CDR3 protein, CDR3 DNA. D genes are given only for firm matches. Clone size, where shown, is once, few, many, or a class for clones that have expanded.

TRBJ2-3 TRBD1 TRBV10-3 . CAISEPGQRTDTQYF TGTGCCATCAGTGAGCCGGGACAGCGCACAGATACGCAGTATTTT
TRBJ2-1 TRBD2 TRBV19 . CASRGLLAENNEQFF TGTGCCAGTAGGGGTCTGCTAGCGGAGAACAATGAGCAGTTCTTC
TRBJ2-7 . TRBV7-2 . CASSLVRGAPYEQYF TGTGCCAGCAGCTTAGTACGGGGTGCCCCCTACGAGCAGTACTTC
TRBJ2-3 . TRBV2 . CANSGDDGKGTDTQYF TGTGCCAATAGTGGGGATGACGGGAAAGGCACAGATACGCAGTATTTT
TRBJ2-1 . TRBV6-2/TRBV6-3 . CASSSRVEQFF TGTGCCAGCAGTTCGCGGGTTGAGCAGTTCTTC
TRBJ2-2 . TRBV5-1 . CASSFGGPGELFF TGCGCCAGCAGCTTCGGGGGACCCGGGGAGCTGTTTTTT
TRBJ1-5 . TRBV28 . CASSSPRGTGNQPQHF TGTGCCAGCAGTTCCCCAAGGGGAACCGGCAATCAGCCCCAGCATTTT
TRBJ1-6 TRBD1 TRBV9 few CASSAQGASPLHF TGTGCCAGCAGCGCGCAGGGGGCTTCACCCCTCCACTTT
TRBJ1-2 . TRBV19 . CASTPGGRKYGYTF TGTGCCAGTACCCCGGGAGGACGGAAATATGGCTACACCTTC
TRBJ1-3 . TRBV15 . CATSRDLYGNTIYF TGTGCCACCAGCAGAGATCTATACGGAAACACCATATATTTT
TRBJ2-7 TRBD2 TRBV18 . CASSPGTSGYEQYF TGTGCCAGCTCACCAGGGACTAGCGGGTACGAGCAGTACTTC
TRBJ1-1 . TRBV7-9 . CASSLVRTAVTEAFF TGTGCCAGCAGCTTAGTGAGAACAGCAGTCACTGAAGCTTTCTTT
TRBJ2-1 . TRBV27 . CASSSYFAGIKSNEQFF TGTGCCAGCAGTTCATACTTCGCCGGGATCAAGTCGAATGAGCAGTTCTTC
TRBJ2-5 TRBD2 TRBV5-1 . CASSLGLAGGFVETQYF TGCGCCAGCAGCTTGGGACTAGCGGGAGGGTTTGTGGAGACCCAGTACTTC
TRBJ1-5 TRBD1 TRBV28 . CASSSAGTGDQPQHF TGTGCCAGCAGTTCGGCCGGGACAGGGGATCAGCCCCAGCATTTT
TRBJ1-1 TRBD1 TRBV27 . CASSSPRWTGRTEAFF TGTGCCAGCAGTTCCCCCAGGTGGACAGGGAGGACTGAAGCTTTCTTT
TRBJ1-2 TRBD1 TRBV19 once CASTLEPGTALHGYTF TGTGCCAGTACCCTGGAGCCGGGGACAGCTCTACATGGCTACACCTTC
TRBJ1-5 . TRBV28 . CASSTSYQPQHF TGTGCCAGCAGTACCTCCTACCAGCCCCAGCATTTT
TRBJ2-3 TRBD2 TRBV5-1 . CASRLAGASDTQYF TGCGCCAGTCGACTAGCGGGAGCGTCCGATACGCAGTATTTT
TRBJ2-5 TRBD1 TRBV28 . CASSPGQGRGSQYF TGTGCCAGCAGTCCGGGACAGGGGCGCGGGTCCCAGTACTTC